This T cell receptor (beta chain) came from a study of blood T cells in healthy people across ages. This clonotype has a handful of counts. Next came a second PCR, run for roughly 6 to 11 cycles, which used a sample-barcoded 5' primer along with a J-beta primer mix. Paired-end reads containing CDR3 totaled no fewer than 3 million for each sample. TCRdb reprocessed the 5' RACE reads via MiXCR and lists one record per CDR3 protein. Of over 1.5 million distinct CDR3 sequences in the sample, around half were seen once. Sequenced material: blood. The sequence was obtained from a woman between 35 and 50 years old in good health.

The CDR3 spells CASSEWGRLSPLHF. Written as DNA, the CDR3 is TGTGCCAGCAGTGAATGGGGGAGGCTTTCACCCCTCCACTTT. This chain links TRBV25-1 with TRBJ1-6; possible D gene TRBD1, 5 bases. Germline CDR1 and CDR2: MGHDK and SYGVNS. V shed 1 base and J shed 9 bases, with 10 bases lying between them. This CDR3 region has 14 residues. The variable domain in full, completed from reference TRBV25-1 and TRBJ1-6, reads EADIYQTPRYLVIGTGKKITLECSQTMGHDKMYWYQQDPGMELHLIHYSYGVNSTEKGDLSSESTVSRIRTEHFPLTLESARPSHTSQYLCASSEWGRLSPLHFGNGTRLTVT.